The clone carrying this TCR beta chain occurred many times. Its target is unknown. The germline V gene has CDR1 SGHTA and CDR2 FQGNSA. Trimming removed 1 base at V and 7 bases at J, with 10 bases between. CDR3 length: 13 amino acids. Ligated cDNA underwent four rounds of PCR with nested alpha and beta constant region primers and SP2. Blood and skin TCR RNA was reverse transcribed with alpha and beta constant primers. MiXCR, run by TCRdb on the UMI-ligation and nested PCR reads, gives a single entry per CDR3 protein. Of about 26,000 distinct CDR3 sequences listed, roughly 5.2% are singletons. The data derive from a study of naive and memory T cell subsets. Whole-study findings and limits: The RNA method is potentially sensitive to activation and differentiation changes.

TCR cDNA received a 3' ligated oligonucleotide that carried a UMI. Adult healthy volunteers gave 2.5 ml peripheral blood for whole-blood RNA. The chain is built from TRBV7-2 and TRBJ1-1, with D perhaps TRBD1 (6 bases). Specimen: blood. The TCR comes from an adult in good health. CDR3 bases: TGTGCCAGCAGCTTAGGTGGACAGTATGAAGCTTTCTTT. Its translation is CASSLGGQYEAFF.